This paragraph covers one T cell receptor beta chain sequence. The data originate from a study of cytomegalovirus exposure and HLA in healthy donors. The PCR contained 60 Vbeta and 13 Jbeta primers. In the study's own analysis: Some 9.9 million of 65 million to 95 million unique TCR beta chains were shared, per a later count. Clones were sequenced by immunoSEQ multiplex PCR, and TCRdb holds only the in-frame ones, with some missing. That table is the source of V, J and clone size, and D and trimming were worked out from the DNA. This sample has around 150,000 clones, with about 82% found just once. Germline CDR1 SGHAT, CDR2 FQNNGV. With 2 bases clipped from V and 0 bases from J, the junction kept 3 bases outside the gene matches. This CDR3 has 16 residues.

This sequence originates from a male donor in good health and CMV-seronegative. The sample comprised PBMCs. V gene TRBV11-2 combines with J gene TRBJ2-7, with TRBD2 matching over 11 bases. CDR3 DNA: TGTGCCAGCAGCTTAACTAGCGGGGGCCCCTCCTACGAGCAGTACTTC. It encodes CASSLTSGGPSYEQYF.